The present T cell receptor (beta chain) was sequenced within a study of OX40 agonist ivuxolimab in advanced cancers. The overall study: Partial responses were seen in three patients, one with hepatocellular carcinoma and two with cutaneous melanoma.

There are 15 residues in the CDR3. Germline CDR1 SEHNR, CDR2 FQNEAQ (reference sequence). Trimming stripped 2 bases from V and 0 bases from J, with 8 bases between. Assay: immunoSEQ multiplex PCR; the TCRdb copy retains only in-frame clones and omits some. Of roughly 7,000 clones listed, roughly 90% are singletons. The clonotype was recovered from an adult with an advanced solid tumor such as melanoma, head and neck, liver or kidney cancer. Specimen: CD4+ or CD8+ T cells sorted from blood, collected in a trial of the OX40 agonist ivuxolimab. The chain couples TRBV7-9 to TRBJ1-3; D is perhaps TRBD1 (5 bases). The CDR3 region is CASSLQGGSGNTIYF. The CDR3 nucleotides read TGTGCCAGCAGCTTACAGGGAGGCTCTGGAAACACCATATATTTT.